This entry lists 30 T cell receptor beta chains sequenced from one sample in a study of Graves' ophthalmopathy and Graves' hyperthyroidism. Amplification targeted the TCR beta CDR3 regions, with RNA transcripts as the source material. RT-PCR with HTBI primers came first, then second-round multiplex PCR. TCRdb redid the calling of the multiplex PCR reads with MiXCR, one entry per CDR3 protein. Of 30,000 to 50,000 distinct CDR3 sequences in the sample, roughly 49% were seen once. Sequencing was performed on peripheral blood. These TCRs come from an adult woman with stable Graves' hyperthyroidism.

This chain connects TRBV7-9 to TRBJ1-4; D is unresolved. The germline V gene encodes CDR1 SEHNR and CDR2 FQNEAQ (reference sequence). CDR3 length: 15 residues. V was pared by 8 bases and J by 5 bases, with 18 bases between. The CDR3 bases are TGTGCCAGCGGCCCCTTCGACTCAAGGAATGAAAAACTGTTTTTT. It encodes CASGPFDSRNEKLFF.

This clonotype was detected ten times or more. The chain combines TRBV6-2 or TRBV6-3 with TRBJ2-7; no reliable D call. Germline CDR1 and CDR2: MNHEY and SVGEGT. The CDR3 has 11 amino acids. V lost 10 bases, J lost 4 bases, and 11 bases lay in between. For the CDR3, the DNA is TGTGCCACGTCCCGGTATTACGAGCAGTACTTC. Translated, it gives CATSRYYEQYF.

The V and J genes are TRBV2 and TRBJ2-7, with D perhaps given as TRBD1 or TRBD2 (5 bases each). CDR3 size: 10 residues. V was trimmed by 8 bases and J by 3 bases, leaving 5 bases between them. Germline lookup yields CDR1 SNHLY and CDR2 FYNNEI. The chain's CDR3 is CASGGYEQYF. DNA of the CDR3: TGTGCCAGCGGGGGCTACGAGCAGTACTTC.

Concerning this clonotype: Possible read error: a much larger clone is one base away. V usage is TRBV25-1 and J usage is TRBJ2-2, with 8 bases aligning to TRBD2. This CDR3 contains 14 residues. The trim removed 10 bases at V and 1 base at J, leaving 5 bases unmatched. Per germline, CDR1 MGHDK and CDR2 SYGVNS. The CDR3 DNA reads TGTGCCACGGGGGGGGCAGGGAACACCGGGGAGCTGTTTTTT. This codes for CATGGAGNTGELFF. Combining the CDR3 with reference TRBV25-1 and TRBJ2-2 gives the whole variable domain EADIYQTPRYLVIGTGKKITLECSQTMGHDKMYWYQQDPGMELHLIHYSYGVNSTEKGDLSSESTVSRIRTEHFPLTLESARPSHTSQYLCATGGAGNTGELFFGEGSRLTVL.

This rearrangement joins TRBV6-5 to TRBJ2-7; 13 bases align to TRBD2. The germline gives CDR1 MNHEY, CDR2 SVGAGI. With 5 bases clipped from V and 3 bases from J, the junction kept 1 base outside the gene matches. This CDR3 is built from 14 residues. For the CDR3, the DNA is TGTGCCAGCAGTACTAGCGGGAGGGACTACGAGCAGTACTTC. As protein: CASSTSGRDYEQYF.

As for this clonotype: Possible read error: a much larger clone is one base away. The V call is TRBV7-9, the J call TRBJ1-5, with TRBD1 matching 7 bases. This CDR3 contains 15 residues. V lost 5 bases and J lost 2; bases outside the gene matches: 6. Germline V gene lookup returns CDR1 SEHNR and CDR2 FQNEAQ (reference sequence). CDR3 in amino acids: CASSPGGGGNQPQHF. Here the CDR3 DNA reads TGTGCCAGCAGCCCAGGGGGGGGGGGCAATCAGCCCCAGCATTTT.

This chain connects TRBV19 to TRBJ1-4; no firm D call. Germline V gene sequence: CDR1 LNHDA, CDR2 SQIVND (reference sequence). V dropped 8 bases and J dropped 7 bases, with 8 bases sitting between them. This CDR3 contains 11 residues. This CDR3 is CASGRLEKLFF. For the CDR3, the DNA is TGTGCCAGTGGTCGACTTGAAAAACTGTTTTTT.

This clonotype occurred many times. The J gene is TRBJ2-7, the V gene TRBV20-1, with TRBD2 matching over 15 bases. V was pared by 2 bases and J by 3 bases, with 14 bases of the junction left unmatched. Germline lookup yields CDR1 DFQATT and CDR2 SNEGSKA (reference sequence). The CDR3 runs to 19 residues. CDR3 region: CSARRPGLAGGPSYYEQYF. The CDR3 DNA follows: TGCAGTGCTAGACGGCCTGGACTAGCGGGAGGGCCGTCGTACTACGAGCAGTACTTC.

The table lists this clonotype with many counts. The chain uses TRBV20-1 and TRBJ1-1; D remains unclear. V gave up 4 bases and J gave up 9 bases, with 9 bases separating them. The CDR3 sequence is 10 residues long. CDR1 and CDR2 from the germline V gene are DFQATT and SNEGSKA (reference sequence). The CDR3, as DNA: TGCAGTGCTATTTTAGGAAAAGCTTTCTTT. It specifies CSAILGKAFF.

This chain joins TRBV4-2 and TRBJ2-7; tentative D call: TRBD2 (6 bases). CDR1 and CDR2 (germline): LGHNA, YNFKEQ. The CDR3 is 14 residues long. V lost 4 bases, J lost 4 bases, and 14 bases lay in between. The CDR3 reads CASSPDSGRYEQYF. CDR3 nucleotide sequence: TGTGCCAGCAGCCCCGATAGCGGCCGGTACGAGCAGTACTTC.

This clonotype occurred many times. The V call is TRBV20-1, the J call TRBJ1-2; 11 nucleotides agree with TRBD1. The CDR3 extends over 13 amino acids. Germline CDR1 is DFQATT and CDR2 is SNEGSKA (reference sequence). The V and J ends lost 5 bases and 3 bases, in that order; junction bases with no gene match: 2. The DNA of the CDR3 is TGCAGTGCTGGGGACAGGGGGGACTATGGCTACACCTTC. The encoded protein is CSAGDRGDYGYTF.

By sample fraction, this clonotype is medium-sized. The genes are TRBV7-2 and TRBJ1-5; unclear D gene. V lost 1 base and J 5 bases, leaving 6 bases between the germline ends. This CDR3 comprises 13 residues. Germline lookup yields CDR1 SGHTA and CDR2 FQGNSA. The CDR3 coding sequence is TGTGCCAGCAGCTTAGGGGGATATCAGCCCCAGCATTTT. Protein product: CASSLGGYQPQHF.

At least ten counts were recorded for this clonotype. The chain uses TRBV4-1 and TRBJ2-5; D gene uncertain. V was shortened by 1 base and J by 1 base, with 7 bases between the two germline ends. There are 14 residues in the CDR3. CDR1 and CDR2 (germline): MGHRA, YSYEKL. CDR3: CASSQAPAQETQYF. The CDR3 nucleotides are TGCGCCAGCAGCCAAGCACCAGCCCAAGAGACCCAGTACTTC.

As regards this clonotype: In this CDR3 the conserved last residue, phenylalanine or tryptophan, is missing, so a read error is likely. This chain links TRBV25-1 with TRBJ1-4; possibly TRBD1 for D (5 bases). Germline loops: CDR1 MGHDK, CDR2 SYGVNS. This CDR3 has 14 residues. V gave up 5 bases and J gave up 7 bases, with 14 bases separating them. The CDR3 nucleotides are TGTGCCAGCAGTCCCCAGGGTGGTGGTGAAAAACTGTTTGTT. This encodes CASSPQGGGEKLFV.

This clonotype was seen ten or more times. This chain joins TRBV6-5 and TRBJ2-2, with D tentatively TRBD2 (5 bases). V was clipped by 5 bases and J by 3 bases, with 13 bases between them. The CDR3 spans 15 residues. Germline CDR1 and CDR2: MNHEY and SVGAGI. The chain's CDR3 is CASSDLRADTGELFF. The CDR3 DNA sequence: TGTGCCAGCAGTGATCTCAGAGCGGACACCGGGGAGCTGTTTTTT.

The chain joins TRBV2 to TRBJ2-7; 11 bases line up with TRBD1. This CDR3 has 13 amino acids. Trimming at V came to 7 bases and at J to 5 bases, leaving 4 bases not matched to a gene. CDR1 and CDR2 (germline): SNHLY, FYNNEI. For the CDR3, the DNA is TGTGCCAGCATCTCGGGACAGGGGGACGAGCAGTACTTC. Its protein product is CASISGQGDEQYF.

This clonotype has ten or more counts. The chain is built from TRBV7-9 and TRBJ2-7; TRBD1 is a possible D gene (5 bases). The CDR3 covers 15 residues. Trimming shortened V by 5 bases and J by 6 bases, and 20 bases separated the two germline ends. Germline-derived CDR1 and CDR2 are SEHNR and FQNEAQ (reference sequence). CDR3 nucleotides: TGTGCCAGCAGCCGCGTTAATCAACAGGAAGGCGAGCAGTACTTC. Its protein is CASSRVNQQEGEQYF.

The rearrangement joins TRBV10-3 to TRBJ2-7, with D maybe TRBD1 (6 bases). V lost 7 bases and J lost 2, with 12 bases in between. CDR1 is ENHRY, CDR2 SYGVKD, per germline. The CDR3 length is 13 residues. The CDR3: CAINRDTTYEQYF. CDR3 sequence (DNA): TGTGCCATCAACCGGGACACTACCTACGAGCAGTACTTC.

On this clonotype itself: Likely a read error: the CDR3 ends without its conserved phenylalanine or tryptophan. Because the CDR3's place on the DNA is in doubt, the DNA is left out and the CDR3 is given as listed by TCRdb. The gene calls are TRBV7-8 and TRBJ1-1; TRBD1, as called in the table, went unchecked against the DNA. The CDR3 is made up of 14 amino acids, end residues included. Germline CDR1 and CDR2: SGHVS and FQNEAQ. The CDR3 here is CASMIGTDNTEALS.

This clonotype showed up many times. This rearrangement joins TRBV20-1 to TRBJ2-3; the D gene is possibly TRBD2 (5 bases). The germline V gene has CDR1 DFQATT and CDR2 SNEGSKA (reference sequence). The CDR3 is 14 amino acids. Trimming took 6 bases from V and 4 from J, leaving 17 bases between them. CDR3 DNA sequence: TGCAGTGCAACTGGAGAGGGCGGCGCAGATACGCAGTATTTT. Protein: CSATGEGGADTQYF.

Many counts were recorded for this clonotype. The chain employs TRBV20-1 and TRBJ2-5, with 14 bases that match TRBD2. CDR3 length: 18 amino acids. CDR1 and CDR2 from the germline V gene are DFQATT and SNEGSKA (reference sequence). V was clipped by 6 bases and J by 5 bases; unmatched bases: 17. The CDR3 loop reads CSARMTSGRANWEETQYF. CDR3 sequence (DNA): TGCAGTGCCAGGATGACTAGCGGGAGGGCGAACTGGGAGGAGACCCAGTACTTC.

DNA for the CDR3: TGCAGTGCCTTTCATAGCACTAATCAGCCCCAGCATTTT. Translation: CSAFHSTNQPQHF. The gene calls are TRBV20-1 and TRBJ1-5, with D unresolved. CDR1 DFQATT and CDR2 SNEGSKA come from the germline V gene (reference sequence). The CDR3 totals 13 residues. V was pared by 6 bases and J by 4 bases, with 13 bases between.

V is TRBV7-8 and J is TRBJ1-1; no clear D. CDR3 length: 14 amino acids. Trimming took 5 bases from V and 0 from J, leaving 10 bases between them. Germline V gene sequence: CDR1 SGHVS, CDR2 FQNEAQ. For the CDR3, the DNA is TGTGCCAGCAGCCCCCCGTGGGTGAACACTGAAGCTTTCTTT. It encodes CASSPPWVNTEAFF.

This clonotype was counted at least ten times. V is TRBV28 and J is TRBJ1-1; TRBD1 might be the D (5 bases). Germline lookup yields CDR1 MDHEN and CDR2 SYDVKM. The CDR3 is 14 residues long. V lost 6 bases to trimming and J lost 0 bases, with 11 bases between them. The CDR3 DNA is TGTGCCAGCAGCTTCAGGGTGATGAACACTGAAGCTTTCTTT. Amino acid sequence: CASSFRVMNTEAFF. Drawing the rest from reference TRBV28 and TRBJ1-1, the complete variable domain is DVKVTQSSRYLVKRTGEKVFLECVQDMDHENMFWYRQDPGLGLRLIYFSYDVKMKEKGDIPEGYSVSREKKERFSLILESASTNQTSMYLCASSFRVMNTEAFFGQGTRLTVV.

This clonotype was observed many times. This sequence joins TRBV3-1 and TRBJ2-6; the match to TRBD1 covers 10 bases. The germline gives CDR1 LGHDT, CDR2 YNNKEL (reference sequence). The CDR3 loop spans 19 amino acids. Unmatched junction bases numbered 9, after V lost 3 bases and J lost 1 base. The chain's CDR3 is CASSHRTGQGKSGANVLTF. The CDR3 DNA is TGTGCCAGCAGCCATAGGACGGGACAGGGGAAATCTGGGGCCAACGTCCTGACTTTC.

The CDR3 spells CASSEGNSPLHF. The CDR3 DNA reads as TGTGCCAGCAGTGAAGGCAACTCACCCCTCCACTTT. V gene TRBV2 combines with J gene TRBJ1-6, with no clear D. The germline CDR1 and CDR2 sequences are SNHLY and FYNNEI. V was pared by 1 base and J by 10 bases, with 5 bases between. This CDR3 comprises 12 residues.

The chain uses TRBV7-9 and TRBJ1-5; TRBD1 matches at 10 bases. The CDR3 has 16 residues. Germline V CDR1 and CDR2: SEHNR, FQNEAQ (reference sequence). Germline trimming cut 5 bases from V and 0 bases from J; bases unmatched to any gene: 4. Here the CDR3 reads CASSLGTGDSNQPQHF. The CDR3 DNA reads TGTGCCAGCAGCCTGGGGACAGGGGATAGCAATCAGCCCCAGCATTTT.

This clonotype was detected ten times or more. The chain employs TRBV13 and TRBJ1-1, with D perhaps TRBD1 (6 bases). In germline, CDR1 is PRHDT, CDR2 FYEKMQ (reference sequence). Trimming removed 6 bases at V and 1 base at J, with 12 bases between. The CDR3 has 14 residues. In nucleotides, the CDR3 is TGTGCCAGCAGTCTACAGGGATCGAACACTGAAGCTTTCTTT. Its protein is CASSLQGSNTEAFF.

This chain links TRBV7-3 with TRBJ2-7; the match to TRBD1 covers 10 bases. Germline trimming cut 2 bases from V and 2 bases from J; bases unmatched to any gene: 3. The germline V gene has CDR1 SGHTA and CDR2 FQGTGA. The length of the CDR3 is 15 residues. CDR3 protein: CASSLVGQGAYEQYF. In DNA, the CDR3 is TGTGCCAGCAGCTTAGTAGGACAGGGGGCCTACGAGCAGTACTTC.

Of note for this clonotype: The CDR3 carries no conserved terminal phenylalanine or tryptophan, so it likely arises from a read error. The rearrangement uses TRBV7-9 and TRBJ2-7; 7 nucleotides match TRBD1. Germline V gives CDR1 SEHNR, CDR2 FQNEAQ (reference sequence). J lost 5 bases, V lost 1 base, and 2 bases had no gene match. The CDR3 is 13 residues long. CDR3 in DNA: TGTGCCAGCAGCTTAGAAGGGGGCAACGAGCAGTACTAC. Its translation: CASSLEGGNEQYY.